The 22 T cell receptor beta chains below were found in one sample sequenced in a study of shared clonotypes between healthy human individuals. The method was immunoSEQ multiplex PCR; TCRdb's version includes in-frame clones alone and lacks a portion of them. This sample has over a million clones, with around 78% found just once. Sequencing used memory CD4+ T cells from PBMCs. Sample subset: CD45RA-negative fraction. The receptors come from a man aged 18-30 years in good health. Some clones in this sample may be carry-over from other donors' samples.

In its sample, this clone was seen many times. The V call is TRBV2, the J call TRBJ2-5; D assignment may be TRBD1 or TRBD2 (6 bases each). CDR3 size: 13 residues. Germline V CDR1 and CDR2: SNHLY, FYNNEI. V gave up 7 bases and J gave up 2 bases, with 11 bases separating them. CDR3 sequence (DNA): TGTGCCAGCATGGGGGGCAGGCAAGAGACCCAGTACTTC. Encoded protein: CASMGGRQETQYF.

Points on this clone: Other nucleotide sequences in the sample specify the same CDR3. J is TRBJ2-2 and V is TRBV7-3, with D unclear. Germline CDR1 and CDR2: SGHTA and FQGTGA. The ends were cut back, 1 base at V and 0 bases at J, with 3 bases in the middle. The CDR3 has 14 residues. The CDR3 region is CASSLIPNTGELFF. The CDR3 DNA follows: TGTGCCAGCAGCTTAATTCCGAACACCGGGGAGCTGTTTTTT.

The chain joins TRBV6-5 to TRBJ1-2, with D tentatively TRBD1 (5 bases). V lost 6 bases to trimming and J lost 6 bases, with 14 bases between them. Germline CDR1 and CDR2: MNHEY and SVGAGI. The CDR3 extends over 13 amino acids. In DNA, the CDR3 is TGTGCCAGCAGGCCCGGGGGACTAAATGGCTACACCTTC. This codes for CASRPGGLNGYTF.

CDR3 protein: CASSPDATNEKLFF. The CDR3, as DNA: TGTGCCAGCAGCCCGGATGCCACTAATGAAAAACTGTTTTTT. This rearrangement joins TRBV5-6 to TRBJ1-4; D gene uncertain. The V gene lost 4 bases and the J gene lost 2 bases, with 9 bases spanning the gap. This CDR3 region has 14 residues. Germline CDR1 SGHDT, CDR2 YYEEEE.

This clone was counted at least ten times. The chain joins TRBV10-3 to TRBJ2-5, with unresolved D. There are 11 residues in the CDR3. V dropped 10 bases and J dropped 5 bases, with 11 bases sitting between them. CDR1 is ENHRY, CDR2 SYGVKD, per germline. CDR3 loop: CATGIAETQYF. In DNA form, the CDR3 reads TGTGCCACCGGTATCGCGGAGACCCAGTACTTC.

V is TRBV5-6 and J is TRBJ2-5; no clear D. The CDR3 loop spans 13 amino acids. Trimming pared 2 bases from V and 5 bases from J, leaving 10 bases between. The germline CDR1 and CDR2 sequences are SGHDT and YYEEEE. The CDR3 spells CASSFVYAETQYF. CDR3 coding DNA: TGTGCCAGCAGCTTTGTGTACGCGGAGACCCAGTACTTC.

The table lists this clone with a few counts. The chain links TRBV20-1 to TRBJ2-7; D gene ambiguous. The CDR3 consists of 10 residues. CDR1 DFQATT and CDR2 SNEGSKA come from the germline V gene (reference sequence). The CDR3 is CSAVRSEQYF. CDR3 sequence (DNA): TGCAGCGCCGTTAGGAGCGAGCAGTACTTC.

This clone was seen only a few times. Here the CDR3 DNA reads TGTGCCAGCAGCCCCGTGAATGGAAACACCATATATTTT. Translating it yields CASSPVNGNTIYF. V gene TRBV5-4 combines with J gene TRBJ1-3; no firm D call. Germline V lookup: CDR1 SGHNT, CDR2 YYREEE (reference sequence). This CDR3 is built from 13 residues. V was shortened by 4 bases and J by 3 bases, with 8 bases between the two germline ends. The full variable domain, with the rest looked up from reference TRBV5-4 and TRBJ1-3, is ETGVTQSPTHLIKTRGQQVTLRCSSQSGHNTVSWYQQALGQGPQFIFQYYREEENGRGNFPPRFSGLQFPNYSSELNVNALELDDSALYLCASSPVNGNTIYFGEGSWLTVV.

This sequence joins TRBV21-1 and TRBJ2-1; TRBD2, the D gene given by the table, was not confirmed from the DNA. TRBV21-1 is an annotated pseudogene. The CDR3 loop spans 15 amino acids. The CDR3, as DNA: TGTGCCAGCAGCAAACTAGCGGGAGGGTACAATGAGCAGTTCTTC. Amino acid sequence: CASSKLAGGYNEQFF.

This clone was picked up a small number of times. The chain has TRBV9 and TRBJ2-3; 13 bases align to TRBD2. The CDR3 is 15 amino acids. Germline V gives CDR1 SGDLS, CDR2 YYNGEE. Trimming took 5 bases from V and 6 from J; bases not matched to a gene: 6. The CDR3, as DNA: TGTGCCAGCAGTCAGACTAGCGGGAGGTTTGATACGCAGTATTTT. Translated, it gives CASSQTSGRFDTQYF.

The V and J genes are TRBV28 and TRBJ1-3; D is perhaps TRBD1 (6 bases). The CDR3 has 16 amino acids. CDR1 and CDR2 (germline): MDHEN, SYDVKM. With 4 bases removed from V and 6 bases from J, the gap between germline ends came to 19 bases. DNA of the CDR3: TGTGCCAGCAGTTGGGGGCGTGGGGACTGGGAAAACACCATATATTTT. This translates into CASSWGRGDWENTIYF.

The chain recombines TRBV28 with TRBJ2-5, with D possibly matching TRBD2 (5 bases). CDR3 length: 12 residues. V was clipped by 8 bases and J by 4 bases, with 11 bases between them. Germline values: CDR1 MDHEN, CDR2 SYDVKM. The CDR3 loop reads CASSGIGETQYF. The CDR3 DNA follows: TGTGCCAGCTCGGGGATAGGAGAGACCCAGTACTTC. Drawing the rest from reference TRBV28 and TRBJ2-5, the complete variable domain is DVKVTQSSRYLVKRTGEKVFLECVQDMDHENMFWYRQDPGLGLRLIYFSYDVKMKEKGDIPEGYSVSREKKERFSLILESASTNQTSMYLCASSGIGETQYFGPGTRLLVL.

This chain links TRBV7-2 with TRBJ1-4; D might be TRBD1 (5 bases). V was pared by 1 base and J by 7 bases, with 13 bases between. The CDR3 is made up of 15 amino acids. In germline, CDR1 is SGHTA, CDR2 FQGNSA. Written as DNA, the CDR3 is TGTGCCAGCAGCTTAGTCGGGGGGAAGGGTGAAAAACTGTTTTTT. Amino acid sequence: CASSLVGGKGEKLFF.

This clone was picked up a small number of times. The rearrangement joins TRBV11-2 to TRBJ2-3; TRBD2 matches at 8 bases. This CDR3 spans 18 amino acids. V gave up 5 bases and J gave up 4 bases; unmatched junction bases: 17. From germline, CDR1 is SGHAT and CDR2 FQNNGV. In DNA form, the CDR3 reads TGTGCCAGCAGCCCACGGGGAGCGGGAGAAGCATTTGCAGATACGCAGTATTTT. It specifies CASSPRGAGEAFADTQYF.

The genes are TRBV5-1 and TRBJ2-3; D is ambiguous. CDR3 length: 13 amino acids. Germline V gene lookup returns CDR1 SGHRS and CDR2 YFSETQ. Deletions cut 5 bases from V and 2 bases from J, with 9 bases between. This chain's CDR3 is CASRDQDTDTQYF. The CDR3 DNA follows: TGCGCCAGCAGGGACCAGGACACAGATACGCAGTATTTT. The entire variable domain, with the rest obtained from reference TRBV5-1 and TRBJ2-3, is as follows: KAGVTQTPRYLIKTRGQQVTLSCSPISGHRSVSWYQQTPGQGLQFLFEYFSETQRNKGNFPGRFSGRQFSNSRSEMNVSTLELGDSALYLCASRDQDTDTQYFGPGTRLTVL.

The V and J genes are TRBV5-1 and TRBJ2-7; D possibly corresponds to TRBD2 (7 bases). Germline V gene data show CDR1 as SGHRS and CDR2 as YFSETQ. Trimming removed 5 bases at V and 10 bases at J, with 19 bases between. The CDR3 is made up of 13 amino acids. The CDR3 DNA reads TGCGCCAGCAGACCGGAGGGAGGGGGAACCCAGTACTTC. Its protein is CASRPEGGGTQYF.

Note on this clone: The sample carries other DNA sequences with the same CDR3. This rearrangement joins TRBV28 to TRBJ1-2; the D is unclear. V lost 6 bases, J lost 5 bases, and 7 bases lay in between. CDR3 length: 11 residues. Germline CDR1 MDHEN, CDR2 SYDVKM. DNA for the CDR3: TGTGCCAGCAGACCAAGTTATGGCTACACCTTC. Translated, it gives CASRPSYGYTF.

The chain recombines TRBV25-1 with TRBJ1-1, with 9 bases matching TRBD1. Germline V lookup: CDR1 MGHDK, CDR2 SYGVNS. V dropped 6 bases and J dropped 10; count of bases not matched to a gene: 9. CDR3 length: 13 residues. The DNA of the CDR3 is TGTGCCAGCAGACCCCCGGGACAGGGAAGAGCTTTCTTT. Amino acids: CASRPPGQGRAFF.

This chain uses TRBV4-3 with TRBJ1-2, with D possibly TRBD1 on 5 matching bases. V was pared by 1 base and J by 2 bases, with 11 bases between. The CDR3 loop spans 15 amino acids. Germline V CDR1 and CDR2: LGHNA, YSLEER. The CDR3 loop is CASSQAAKGNYGYTF. In nucleotides, the CDR3 is TGCGCCAGCAGCCAAGCGGCCAAGGGGAACTATGGCTACACCTTC.

The chain employs TRBV2 and TRBJ1-1; the match to TRBD1 covers 7 bases. The germline V gene has CDR1 SNHLY and CDR2 FYNNEI. J gave up 8 bases and V 6 bases, and 6 bases lay outside the gene matches. The CDR3 has 12 residues. The CDR3 reads CASSPRGTEAFF. CDR3 nucleotide sequence: TGTGCCAGCAGCCCCAGGGGGACGGAAGCTTTCTTT.

V usage is TRBV5-1 and J usage is TRBJ2-3, with D perhaps assigned TRBD1 or TRBD2 (5 bases each). The ends were cut back, 4 bases at V and 2 bases at J, with 11 bases in the middle. Germline V lookup: CDR1 SGHRS, CDR2 YFSETQ. The CDR3 is made up of 14 amino acids. The CDR3, as DNA: TGCGCCAGCAGCCTGGGGGACCTCACAGATACGCAGTATTTT. Translating gives CASSLGDLTDTQYF.

This chain uses TRBV15 with TRBJ2-1, with TRBD2 identical over 13 bases. The CDR3 consists of 13 residues. The J segment lost 15 bases and the V segment lost 3 bases, leaving 5 bases of the junction unmatched. Germline V gene data show CDR1 as LNHNV and CDR2 as YYDKDF (reference sequence). The CDR3 here is CATSREGLAGRFF. In DNA, the CDR3 is TGTGCCACCAGCAGGGAGGGACTAGCGGGACGGTTCTTC.